This TCR beta chain was obtained from a study of blood T cell repertoires in COVID-19. Seattle researchers signed up patients amid active infection and tracked them longitudinally. This CDR3 contains 12 residues. V was cut by 5 bases and J by 4 bases, with 5 bases left in between. Per germline, CDR1 KGHDR and CDR2 SFDVKD. The protocol was immunoSEQ multiplex PCR, while the TCRdb copy is restricted to in-frame clones and leaves out a portion. In the table there are 100,000 to 150,000 clones, roughly four fifths of which are singletons. The source of this sequence is a man older than 75 with COVID-19, enrolled during active disease. The chain combines TRBV24-1 with TRBJ2-1, with D perhaps matching TRBD1 (5 bases). Sample: peripheral blood. As DNA, the CDR3 is TGTGCCACCAGTGGACAGTACAATGAGCAGTTCTTC. Its translation is CATSGQYNEQFF.